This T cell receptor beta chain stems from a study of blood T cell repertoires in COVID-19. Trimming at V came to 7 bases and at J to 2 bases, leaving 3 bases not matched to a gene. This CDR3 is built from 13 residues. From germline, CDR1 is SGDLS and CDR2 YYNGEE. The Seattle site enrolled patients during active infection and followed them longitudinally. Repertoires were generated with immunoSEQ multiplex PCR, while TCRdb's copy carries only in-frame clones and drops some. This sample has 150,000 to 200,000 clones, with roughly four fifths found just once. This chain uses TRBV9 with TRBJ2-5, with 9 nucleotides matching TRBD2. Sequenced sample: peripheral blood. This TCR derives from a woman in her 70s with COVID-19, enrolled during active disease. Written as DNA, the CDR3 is TGTGCCAGCGGAAGCGGGGGGCAAGAGACCCAGTACTTC. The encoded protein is CASGSGGQETQYF.